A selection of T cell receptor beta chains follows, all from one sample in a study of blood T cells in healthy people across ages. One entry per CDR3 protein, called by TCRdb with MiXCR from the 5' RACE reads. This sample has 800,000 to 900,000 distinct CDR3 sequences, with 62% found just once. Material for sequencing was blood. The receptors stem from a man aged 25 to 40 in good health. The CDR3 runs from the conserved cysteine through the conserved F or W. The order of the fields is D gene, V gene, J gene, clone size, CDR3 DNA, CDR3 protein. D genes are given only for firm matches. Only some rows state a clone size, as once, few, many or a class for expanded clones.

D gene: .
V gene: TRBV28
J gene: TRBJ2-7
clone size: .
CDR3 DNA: TGTGCCAGCAGTCCCACGGGTTTGGGGTTGGGGCACGAGCAGTACTTC
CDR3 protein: CASSPTGLGLGHEQYF

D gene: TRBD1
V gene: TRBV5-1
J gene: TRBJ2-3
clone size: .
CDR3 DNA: TGCGCCAGCAGCTTGGACTGGACAGGTCGGTCAGATACGCAGTATTTT
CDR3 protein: CASSLDWTGRSDTQYF

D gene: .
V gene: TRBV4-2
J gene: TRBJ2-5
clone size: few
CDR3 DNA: TGTGCCAGCAGCCCCCGCCCCCAAGAGACCCAGTACTTC
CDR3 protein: CASSPRPQETQYF

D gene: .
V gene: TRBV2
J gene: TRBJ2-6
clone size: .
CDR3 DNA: TGTGCCAGCACCCGGGACACAAGCCTCTCTGGGGCCAACGTCCTGACTTTC
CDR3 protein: CASTRDTSLSGANVLTF

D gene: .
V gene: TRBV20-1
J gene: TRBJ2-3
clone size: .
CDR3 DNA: TGCAGTGCTAGTACTAGGCTTAGCACAGATACGCAGTATTTT
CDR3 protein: CSASTRLSTDTQYF

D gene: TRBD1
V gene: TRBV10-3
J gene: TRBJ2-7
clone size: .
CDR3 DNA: TGTGCCACCTCTCGGGACAGACCCTACGAGCAGTACTTC
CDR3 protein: CATSRDRPYEQYF

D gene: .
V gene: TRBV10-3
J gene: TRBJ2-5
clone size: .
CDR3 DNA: TGTGCCATCAGAAGTTCAGGCGGCGGAGGCGAGCAGTACTTT
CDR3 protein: CAIRSSGGGGEQYF

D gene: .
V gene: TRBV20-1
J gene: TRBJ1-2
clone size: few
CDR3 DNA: TGCAGTGCTAGAGATGTGCTCCCAGCGGGCTACACCTTC
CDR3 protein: CSARDVLPAGYTF

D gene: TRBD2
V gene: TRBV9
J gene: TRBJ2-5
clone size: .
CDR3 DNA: TGTGCCAGCGGCGAAACGGTTACTAGCGGGGCGGACCAAGAGACCCAGTACTTC
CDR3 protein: CASGETVTSGADQETQYF

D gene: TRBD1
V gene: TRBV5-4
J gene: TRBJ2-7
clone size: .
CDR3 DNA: TGTGCCAGCACCCAGAGCCCCGGACAGGCCTACGAGCAGTACTTC
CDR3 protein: CASTQSPGQAYEQYF

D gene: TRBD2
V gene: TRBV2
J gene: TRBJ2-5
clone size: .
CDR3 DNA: TGTGCCAGCAGTGAGGCTAGCGGGGCCCCGGGGGAGACCCAGTACTTC
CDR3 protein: CASSEASGAPGETQYF

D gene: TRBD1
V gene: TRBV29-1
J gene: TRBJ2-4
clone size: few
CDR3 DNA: TGCAGCGTCTCGACAGGGTTGAGGGAGCAGTACTTC
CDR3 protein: CSVSTGLREQYF

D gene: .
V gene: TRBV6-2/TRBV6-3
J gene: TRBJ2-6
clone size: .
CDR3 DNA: TGTGCCAGCAGTTACGGCGGAAACTCTGGGGCCAACGTCCTGACTTTC
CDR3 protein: CASSYGGNSGANVLTF

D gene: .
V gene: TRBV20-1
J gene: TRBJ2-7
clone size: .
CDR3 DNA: TGCAGTGCTAGTAAGGGACGACAGGCCTACGAGCGGTACTTC
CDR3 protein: CSASKGRQAYERYF